This T cell receptor (beta chain) was retrieved from a study of blood T cell repertoires in COVID-19. Only in-frame clones appear in the TCRdb table, and some are missing; sequencing was by immunoSEQ multiplex PCR. This repertoire shows about 280,000 clones, approximately 88% found once; its top ten account for roughly 0.96%. Germline CDR1 reads SGHVS; CDR2 reads FQNEAQ. V was pared by 8 bases and J by 4 bases, with 14 bases of the junction left unmatched. CDR3 length equals 17 residues. Source material: peripheral blood. The chain combines TRBV7-8 with TRBJ2-5; TRBD2 matches at 12 bases. This receptor was taken from a woman between 40 and 50 years old who had recovered from COVID-19. CDR3 in amino acids: CASWTPLAGGPPETQYF. CDR3 bases: TGTGCCAGCTGGACCCCGCTAGCGGGAGGGCCTCCAGAGACCCAGTACTTC.